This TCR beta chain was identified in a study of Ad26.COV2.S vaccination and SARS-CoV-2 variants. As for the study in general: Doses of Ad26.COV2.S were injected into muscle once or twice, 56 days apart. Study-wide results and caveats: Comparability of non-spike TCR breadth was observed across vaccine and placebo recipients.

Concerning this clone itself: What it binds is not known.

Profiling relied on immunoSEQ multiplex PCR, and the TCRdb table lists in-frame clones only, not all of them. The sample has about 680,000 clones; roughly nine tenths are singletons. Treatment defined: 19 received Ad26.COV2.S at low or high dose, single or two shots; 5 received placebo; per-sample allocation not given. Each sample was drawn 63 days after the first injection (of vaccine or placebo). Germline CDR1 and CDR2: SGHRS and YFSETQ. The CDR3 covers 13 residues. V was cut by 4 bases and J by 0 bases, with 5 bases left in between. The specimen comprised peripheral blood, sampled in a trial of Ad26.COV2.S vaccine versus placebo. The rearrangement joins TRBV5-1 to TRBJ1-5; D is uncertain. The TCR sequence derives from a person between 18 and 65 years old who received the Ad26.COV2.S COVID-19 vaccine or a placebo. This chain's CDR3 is CASSPLSNQPQHF. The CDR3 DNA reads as TGCGCCAGCAGCCCACTTAGCAATCAGCCCCAGCATTTT.